This T cell receptor (beta chain) was obtained from a study of shared clonotypes between healthy human individuals. Assay: immunoSEQ multiplex PCR; the TCRdb copy retains only in-frame clones and omits some. The sample carries 600,000 to 750,000 clones, roughly 72% recorded once. This CDR3 is 13 amino acids long. Germline CDR1 SEHNR, CDR2 FQNEAQ (reference sequence). V lost 3 bases to trimming and J lost 2 bases, with 8 bases between them. The origin of this receptor is a woman in her twenties or thirties in good health. The specimen sequenced was memory CD4+ T cells sorted from blood. Subset in this sample: CD45RA-negative fraction. The V call is TRBV7-9, the J call TRBJ2-7; D remains ambiguous. This CDR3 reads CASSFHGTYEQYF. The CDR3 DNA is TGTGCCAGCAGCTTCCACGGAACCTACGAGCAGTACTTC.